A selection of T cell receptor beta chains follows, all from one sample in a study of T cells in Graves' hyperthyroidism and ophthalmopathy. TCRdb reprocessed the multiplex PCR reads via MiXCR and lists one record per CDR3 protein. The top ten hold more than 30% of the sample, which has about 640,000 distinct CDR3 sequences, around 20% seen once. Sample: blood. Source of these receptors: a young man with Graves' ophthalmopathy. Each CDR3 is given with its conserved first and last residue. A D gene is named only where the DNA matches it firmly. Not every row has a clone size; where given, it reads once, few, many or a size class.

v_call	d_call	j_call	clone_size	cdr3_aa	cdr3_nt
TRBV4-3	.	TRBJ1-4	.	CASSRGTRKRGKLFF	TGCGCCAGCAGCCGAGGGACAAGGAAAAGGGGAAAACTGTTTTTT
TRBV7-2	TRBD2	TRBJ2-7	.	CASSLAWVPGLAGVYEQYF	TGTGCCAGCAGCTTAGCTTGGGTCCCGGGACTAGCGGGAGTATACGAGCAGTACTTC
TRBV5-1	TRBD1	TRBJ1-1	.	CASSRGDRSIRRDTEAFF	TGCGCCAGCAGCCGGGGGGACAGGTCAATACGGAGGGACACTGAAGCTTTCTTT
TRBV2	.	TRBJ2-3	many	CASSGPIRSDTQYF	TGTGCCAGCAGTGGGCCCATTCGGTCAGATACGCAGTATTTT
TRBV27	.	TRBJ2-5	few	CASSDRRETQYF	TGTGCCAGCAGTGACAGGCGAGAGACCCAGTACTTC
TRBV5-4	.	TRBJ2-3	.	CASSLPLPDTQYF	TGTGCCAGCAGCTTGCCACTGCCAGATACGCAGTATTTT
TRBV19	TRBD2	TRBJ2-4	once	CASNWRGLGDIQYF	TGTGCCAGTAATTGGCGGGGGTTAGGGGACATTCAGTACTTC
TRBV11-2	TRBD1	TRBJ2-5	few	CASAYGTGGLETQYF	TGTGCCAGCGCTTACGGGACAGGGGGCTTGGAGACCCAGTACTTC
TRBV2	.	TRBJ2-7	many	CASSEGVRGEQYF	TGTGCCAGCAGTGAAGGGGTCCGGGGCGAGCAGTACTTC
TRBV20-1	.	TRBJ2-4	many	CSARELPLTENIQYF	TGCAGTGCTAGAGAGCTCCCCCTGACGGAAAACATTCAGTACTTC
TRBV7-9	.	TRBJ2-7	few	CASSPTTRKQYF	TGTGCCAGCAGCCCAACGACACGGAAGCAGTACTTC
TRBV27	TRBD1	TRBJ1-2	.	CASSLYAGGLNYGYTF	TGTGCCAGCAGTTTATACGCAGGGGGATTAAACTATGGCTACACCTTC
TRBV3-1	TRBD2	TRBJ2-3	.	CASSQDRLAGGFGADTQYF	TGTGCCAGCAGCCAAGATAGGCTAGCGGGAGGGTTCGGAGCAGATACGCAGTATTTT
TRBV6-1	.	TRBJ2-3	.	CASLDIDTQYF	TGTGCCAGCCTTGACATAGATACGCAGTATTTT
TRBV12-3/TRBV12-4	TRBD1	TRBJ2-5	few	CASSLGGTEETQYF	TGTGCCAGCAGTTTAGGGGGGACAGAAGAGACCCAGTACTTC
TRBV19	.	TRBJ2-7	few	CASSLGESDEQYF	TGTGCCAGTAGTCTGGGGGAGAGCGACGAGCAGTACTTC
TRBV11-2	.	TRBJ1-2	.	CASSLDPSGRLTF	TGTGCCAGCAGCTTAGACCCAAGTGGCAGACTGACCTTC
TRBV2	.	TRBJ2-6	once	CASMSVRPTGANVLTF	TGTGCCAGCATGAGCGTCAGGCCGACTGGGGCCAACGTCCTGACTTTC
TRBV12-3/TRBV12-4	TRBD1	TRBJ2-7	.	CASSFPRGEQYF	TGTGCCAGCAGTTTCCCCAGGGGGGAGCAGTACTTC
TRBV29-1	.	TRBJ1-2	.	CSVESLYGYTF	TGCAGCGTTGAATCCCTCTATGGCTACACCTTC
TRBV24-1	TRBD2	TRBJ2-1	few	CATSDLSLAARNEQFF	TGTGCCACCAGTGATTTGAGCCTAGCGGCCCGCAATGAGCAGTTCTTC
TRBV7-2	TRBD2	TRBJ2-1	few	CASSSLAGTSYNEQFF	TGTGCCAGCAGCTCTCTAGCGGGGACCTCCTACAATGAGCAGTTCTTC
TRBV11-2	.	TRBJ2-5	many	CASTPSGLGVPQYF	TGTGCCAGCACCCCGAGCGGGCTGGGGGTTCCCCAGTACTTC
TRBV28	.	TRBJ1-2	.	CASSSRGHYGYTF	TGTGCCAGCAGTTCTCGGGGGCACTATGGCTACACCTTC
TRBV7-9	TRBD1	TRBJ2-1	.	CASVTFMGTGDNEQFF	TGTGCCAGCGTAACCTTCATGGGGACAGGGGACAATGAGCAGTTCTTC
TRBV7-9	.	TRBJ1-1	.	CASSTLMNTEAFF	TGTGCCAGCAGCACTTTAATGAACACTGAAGCTTTCTTT
TRBV19	TRBD1	TRBJ1-1	.	CASSTGDRGLAGAFF	TGTGCCAGTAGTACAGGGGACAGGGGGCTCGCTGGAGCTTTCTTT
TRBV19	TRBD2	TRBJ2-3	few	CASSFFGVAGAGDTQYF	TGTGCCAGTAGTTTCTTCGGGGTAGCGGGAGCCGGAGATACGCAGTATTTT